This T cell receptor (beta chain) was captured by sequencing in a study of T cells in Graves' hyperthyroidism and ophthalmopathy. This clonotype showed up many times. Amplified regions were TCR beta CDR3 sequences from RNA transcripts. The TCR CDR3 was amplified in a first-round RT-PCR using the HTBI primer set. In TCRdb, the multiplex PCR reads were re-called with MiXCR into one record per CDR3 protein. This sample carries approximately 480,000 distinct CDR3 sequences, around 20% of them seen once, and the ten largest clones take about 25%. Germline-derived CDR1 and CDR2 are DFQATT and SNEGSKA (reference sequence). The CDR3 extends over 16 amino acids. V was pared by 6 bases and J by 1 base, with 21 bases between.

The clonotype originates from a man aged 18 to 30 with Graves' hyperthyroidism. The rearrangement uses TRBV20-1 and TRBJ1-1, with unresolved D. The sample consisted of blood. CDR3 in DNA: TGCAGTGCGATATGTGTGGAGGGTAGGAAGAACACTGAAGCTTTCTTT. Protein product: CSAICVEGRKNTEAFF.